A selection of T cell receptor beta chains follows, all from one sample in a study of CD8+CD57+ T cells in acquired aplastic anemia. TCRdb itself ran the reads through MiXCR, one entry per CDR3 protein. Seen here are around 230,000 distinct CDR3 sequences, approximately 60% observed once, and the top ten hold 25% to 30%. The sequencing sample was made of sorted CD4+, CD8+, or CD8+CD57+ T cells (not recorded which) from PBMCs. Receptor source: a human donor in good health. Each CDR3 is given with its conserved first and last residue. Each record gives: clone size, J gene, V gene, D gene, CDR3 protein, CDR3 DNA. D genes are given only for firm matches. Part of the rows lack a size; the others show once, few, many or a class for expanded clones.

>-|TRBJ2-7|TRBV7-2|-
CASRSGMSYEQYF
TGTGCCAGCAGGTCCGGGATGTCCTACGAGCAGTACTTC
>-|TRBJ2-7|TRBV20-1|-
CSARLDRLTYEQYF
TGCAGTGCTAGATTAGACAGGCTTACCTACGAGCAGTACTTC
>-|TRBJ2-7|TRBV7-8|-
CASSLAFGRSSYEQYF
TGTGCCAGCAGCTTAGCTTTTGGACGGTCAAGCTACGAGCAGTACTTC
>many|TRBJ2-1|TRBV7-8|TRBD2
CASSPTGTSNYNEQFF
TGTGCCAGCAGCCCAACCGGGACTAGCAATTACAATGAGCAGTTCTTC
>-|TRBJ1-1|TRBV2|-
CASRDGVNTEAFF
TGTGCCAGCAGAGACGGGGTGAACACTGAAGCTTTCTTT
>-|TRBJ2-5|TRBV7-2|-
CASSLRTSETQYF
TGTGCCAGCAGCCTCCGAACCTCAGAGACCCAGTACTTC
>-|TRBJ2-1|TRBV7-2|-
CASSLWRMSSYNEQFF
TGTGCCAGCAGCTTATGGCGCATGTCCTCCTACAATGAGCAGTTCTTC
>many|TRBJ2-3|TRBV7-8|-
CASSIGVTDTQYF
TGTGCCAGCAGCATAGGAGTCACAGATACGCAGTATTTT
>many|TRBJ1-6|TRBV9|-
CASSNRRGLENSPLHF
TGTGCCAGCAGCAACCGAAGGGGGTTGGAGAATTCACCCCTCCACTTT
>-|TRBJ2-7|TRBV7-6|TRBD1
CASSYGTGQYYEQYF
TGTGCCAGCAGCTATGGGACAGGGCAGTACTACGAGCAGTACTTC
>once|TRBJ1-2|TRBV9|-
CASSIDSTGYTF
TGTGCCAGCAGCATAGACTCTACGGGCTACACCTTC
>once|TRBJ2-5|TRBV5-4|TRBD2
CASSFRLAGEETQYF
TGTGCCAGCAGCTTTAGACTAGCGGGTGAAGAGACCCAGTACTTC
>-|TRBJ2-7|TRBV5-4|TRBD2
CASSRLARSYEQYF
TGTGCCAGCAGCAGACTAGCGCGCTCCTACGAGCAGTACTTC
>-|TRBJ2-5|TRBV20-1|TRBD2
CSARVLAGVETQYF
TGCAGTGCTAGAGTTCTAGCGGGAGTGGAGACCCAGTACTTC
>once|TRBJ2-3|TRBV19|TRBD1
CASSRRDRDTDTQYF
TGTGCCAGTAGCCGCCGGGACAGGGACACAGATACGCAGTATTTT
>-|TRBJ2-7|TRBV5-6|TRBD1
CASSLVGTGGRDEQYF
TGTGCCAGCAGCTTGGTCGGGACAGGGGGACGGGACGAGCAGTACTTC
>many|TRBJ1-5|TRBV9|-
CASSVGWGHQPQHF
TGTGCCAGCAGCGTAGGGTGGGGTCACCAGCCCCAGCATTTT
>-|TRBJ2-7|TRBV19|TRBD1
CASSRTLTGYSYEQYF
TGTGCCAGTAGCCGAACGTTGACAGGGTACTCCTACGAGCAGTACTTC
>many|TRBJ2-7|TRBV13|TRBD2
CASSYSPTSGAYEQYF
TGTGCCAGCAGCTACAGCCCCACTAGCGGGGCATACGAGCAGTACTTC
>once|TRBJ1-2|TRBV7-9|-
CASSHIRGYTF
TGTGCCAGCAGCCACATACGGGGCTACACCTTC
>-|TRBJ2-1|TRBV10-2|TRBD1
CASGTGSYNEQFF
TGCGCCAGCGGGACAGGTTCTTACAATGAGCAGTTCTTC
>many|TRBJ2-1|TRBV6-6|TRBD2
CASSYSRLAGNEQFF
TGTGCCAGCAGTTACTCCCGACTAGCGGGAAATGAGCAGTTCTTC
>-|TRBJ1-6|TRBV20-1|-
CSARKPGPDNSPLHF
TGCAGTGCCAGAAAACCGGGGCCAGATAATTCACCCCTCCACTTT
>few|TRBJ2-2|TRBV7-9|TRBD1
CASRYDRGNTGELFF
TGTGCCAGCCGATACGACAGGGGAAACACCGGGGAGCTGTTTTTT
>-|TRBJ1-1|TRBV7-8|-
CASSLGRRQEEAFF
TGTGCCAGCAGCTTAGGCCGTAGACAGGAGGAAGCTTTCTTT
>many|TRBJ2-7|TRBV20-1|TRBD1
CSARDRTGVIYEQYF
TGCAGTGCTAGGGACCGGACAGGGGTTATCTACGAGCAGTACTTC
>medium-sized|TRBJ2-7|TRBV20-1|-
CSAPATTYEQYF
TGCAGTGCTCCGGCGACAACTTACGAGCAGTACTTC
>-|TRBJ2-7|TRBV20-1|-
CSARDMTFDYYEQYF
TGCAGTGCTAGAGATATGACTTTCGATTACTACGAGCAGTACTTC
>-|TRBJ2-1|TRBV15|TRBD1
CATSKVTGVANEQFF
TGTGCCACCAGCAAGGTTACAGGGGTCGCCAATGAGCAGTTCTTC
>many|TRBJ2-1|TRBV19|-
CASSILGSYTHNEQFF
TGTGCCAGTAGTATACTGGGTTCATACACACACAATGAGCAGTTCTTC
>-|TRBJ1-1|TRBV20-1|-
CSAGGGGWENTEAFF
TGCAGTGCCGGTGGGGGCGGCTGGGAGAACACTGAAGCTTTCTTT
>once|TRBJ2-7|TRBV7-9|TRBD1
CASSFTDRANYEQYF
TGTGCCAGCAGTTTCACCGACAGGGCCAACTACGAGCAGTACTTC